These T cell receptor beta chains were read from a single sample in a study of siplizumab effects on memory and regulatory T cells. This table comes from immunoSEQ multiplex PCR, and its TCRdb copy is limited to in-frame clones, with some not included. The table includes 98,000 or so clones, about 93% detected once. The sequencing sample was made of Tregs sorted from blood. Every receptor here comes from a human donor in good health. Both conserved end residues are part of each CDR3. Each record gives: D gene, J gene, V gene, clone size, CDR3 DNA, CDR3 protein. The D gene is left open where the match is weak. Clone size is given for some rows only: seen once, a few or many times, or a class if the clone is expanded.

D: .; J: TRBJ2-2; V: TRBV7-8; size: .; DNA: TGTGCCAGCAGCAATGGACTGAAGAACACCGGGGAGCTGTTTTTT; CDR3: CASSNGLKNTGELFF
D: TRBD2; J: TRBJ2-4; V: TRBV10-3; size: .; DNA: TGTGCCATCAGTGCCTTTAGCGGGAGGTCCAAAAACATTCAGTACTTC; CDR3: CAISAFSGRSKNIQYF
D: .; J: TRBJ1-5; V: TRBV4-1; size: .; DNA: TGCGCCAGCAGCCAAGATCGGGGAAGGAGCAATCAGCCCCAGCATTTT; CDR3: CASSQDRGRSNQPQHF
D: .; J: TRBJ1-3; V: TRBV13; size: .; DNA: TGTGCCAGCACCAAAGCGGACGTGAACACCATATATTTT; CDR3: CASTKADVNTIYF
D: TRBD1; J: TRBJ1-5; V: TRBV6-6; size: .; DNA: TGTGCCAGCAGGGTCCGGACAGGGGCTTTACAGCCCCAGCATTTT; CDR3: CASRVRTGALQPQHF
D: .; J: TRBJ2-1; V: TRBV30; size: .; DNA: TGTGCCTCAATCCGGCGCAGTACCTACAATGAGCAGTTCTTC; CDR3: CASIRRSTYNEQFF
D: .; J: TRBJ1-5; V: TRBV29-1; size: .; DNA: TGCAGCGTTGGTTCAGGGGTAAATCAGCCCCAGCATTTT; CDR3: CSVGSGVNQPQHF
D: TRBD1; J: TRBJ2-7; V: TRBV19; size: .; DNA: TGTGCCAGTAGCAGATCACAGGGGGTCTACGAGCAGTACTTC; CDR3: CASSRSQGVYEQYF
D: .; J: TRBJ2-3; V: TRBV30; size: .; DNA: TGTGCCTGGAGTGCCCTAGATGATAAAGATACGCAGTATTTT; CDR3: CAWSALDDKDTQYF
D: .; J: TRBJ2-5; V: TRBV7-3; size: .; DNA: TGTGCCAGCAGCCCGGCCGGCCTCCAAGAGACCCAGTACTTC; CDR3: CASSPAGLQETQYF
D: .; J: TRBJ1-1; V: TRBV19; size: once; DNA: TGTGCCAGTAGTATAGGCGGCATAGGGACTGAAGCTTTCTTT; CDR3: CASSIGGIGTEAFF
D: TRBD1; J: TRBJ2-7; V: TRBV5-1; size: .; DNA: TGCGCCAGCAGCCTGGGACAGGGAATGGACGAGCAGTACTTC; CDR3: CASSLGQGMDEQYF
D: .; J: TRBJ1-6; V: TRBV5-7; size: few; DNA: TGTGCCAGCAGCTTGGTTTCCCCCGATTTT; CDR3: CASSLVSPDF
D: .; J: TRBJ2-1; V: TRBV7-2; size: .; DNA: TGTGCCAGCAGCTTGCGTTCTTGGGACCGGGAGCAGTTCTTC; CDR3: CASSLRSWDREQFF
D: .; J: TRBJ1-2; V: TRBV11-2; size: .; DNA: TGTGCCAGCACTCCGAGACGGGGGGTCTATGGCTACACCTTC; CDR3: CASTPRRGVYGYTF
D: .; J: TRBJ2-7; V: TRBV4-1; size: .; DNA: TGCGCCAGCAGCCTCGCCTCCGGGTCCTACGAGCAGTACTTC; CDR3: CASSLASGSYEQYF
D: TRBD2; J: TRBJ2-7; V: TRBV7-3; size: .; DNA: TGTGCCAGCAGCGACAAATCACGGGGGGTCAACTACGAGCAGTACTTC; CDR3: CASSDKSRGVNYEQYF
D: TRBD1; J: TRBJ1-1; V: TRBV30; size: .; DNA: TGTGCCTGGAACAGACAGGGTGGTAATTCGGCTTTCTTT; CDR3: CAWNRQGGNSAFF
D: TRBD2; J: TRBJ2-7; V: TRBV11-3; size: .; DNA: TGTGCCAGCACTAAAACTAGCGGGACTTACGAGCAGTACTTC; CDR3: CASTKTSGTYEQYF
D: .; J: TRBJ1-1; V: TRBV18; size: .; DNA: TGTGCCAGCTCCGAAGCGCAGCCGGGACACATGAACACTGAAGCTTTCTTT; CDR3: CASSEAQPGHMNTEAFF
D: .; J: TRBJ2-1; V: TRBV18; size: .; DNA: TGTGCCAGCTCACCCACCGGGGGGCCTAATGAGCAGTTCTTC; CDR3: CASSPTGGPNEQFF
D: .; J: TRBJ1-1; V: TRBV19; size: .; DNA: TGTGCCAGTAGTATTAGAGTCCTACGGAACACTGAAGCTTTCTTT; CDR3: CASSIRVLRNTEAFF
D: TRBD1; J: TRBJ1-1; V: TRBV19; size: .; DNA: TGTGCCAGTAGCCCGGACATTCGGGACAGGCCTATGAACACTGAAGCTTTCTTT; CDR3: CASSPDIRDRPMNTEAFF
D: TRBD1; J: TRBJ2-1; V: TRBV7-9; size: .; DNA: TGTGCCAGCAGCTTACCGACAGGGGTCTACAATGAGCAGTTCTTC; CDR3: CASSLPTGVYNEQFF
D: .; J: TRBJ2-3; V: TRBV9; size: .; DNA: TGTGCCAGCAGCGTAGTGTGGGGGCTCACAGATACGCAGTATTTT; CDR3: CASSVVWGLTDTQYF
D: TRBD2; J: TRBJ2-3; V: TRBV6-6; size: once; DNA: TGTGCCAGCAGCATGCCTAGCGGGGGGTTAGATACGCAGTATTTT; CDR3: CASSMPSGGLDTQYF
D: .; J: TRBJ1-6; V: TRBV6-1; size: .; DNA: TGTGCCAGCAAACAAAGCGGTAATTCACCCCTCCACTTT; CDR3: CASKQSGNSPLHF
D: .; J: TRBJ2-7; V: TRBV5-6; size: .; DNA: TGTGCCAGCAGCTTGGCGCGCCGGCAACCTCTCCACGAGCAGTACTTC; CDR3: CASSLARRQPLHEQYF
D: .; J: TRBJ1-2; V: TRBV19; size: .; DNA: TGTGCCAGTAGAGGCACAGGGTATGGCTACACCTTC; CDR3: CASRGTGYGYTF
D: .; J: TRBJ2-3; V: TRBV21-1; size: .; DNA: TGTGCCAGCAGCAAACGACAAACTAGCGGCGGCACAGATACGCAGTATTTT; CDR3: CASSKRQTSGGTDTQYF
D: TRBD1; J: TRBJ2-7; V: TRBV18; size: .; DNA: TGTGCCAGCTCACCCGGGACAGGGGACTACGAGCAGTACTTC; CDR3: CASSPGTGDYEQYF
D: .; J: TRBJ1-5; V: TRBV7-9; size: .; DNA: TGTGCCAGCAGCCCTCGGACAGTATCGGAGCCCCAGCATTTT; CDR3: CASSPRTVSEPQHF